The 27 T cell receptor beta chains presented below share a single source sample, sequenced in a study of blood T cell repertoires in COVID-19. Assay used: immunoSEQ multiplex PCR; TCRdb lists only in-frame clones, some missing. The table records about 480,000 clones, 87% of them present only once. The sample consisted of PBMCs or T cells enriched from blood (not recorded which). The receptors originated from a woman aged 18 to 35 with acute COVID-19.

The chain is built from TRBV4-3 and TRBJ2-7; weak D call: TRBD2 (6 bases). V was pared by 0 bases and J by 8 bases, with 11 bases between. The CDR3 extends over 13 amino acids. The germline V gene encodes CDR1 LGHNA and CDR2 YSLEER. DNA of the CDR3: TGCGCCAGCAGCCAAGATTCGCGGGATAAGCAGTACTTC. Translation gives CASSQDSRDKQYF.

The chain uses TRBV29-1 and TRBJ2-5, with TRBD1 as a possible D gene (6 bases). The CDR3 consists of 14 residues. Trimming removed 6 bases from V and 9 bases from J, with 23 bases in between. Germline CDR1 reads SQVTM; CDR2 reads ANQGSEA. CDR3 sequence: CSVEGVSESRAQYF. CDR3 coding DNA: TGCAGCGTAGAGGGGGTTTCTGAGTCAAGGGCCCAGTACTTC.

This clone was recorded only once. J is TRBJ2-2 and V is TRBV29-1, with TRBD1 as a possible D gene (6 bases). The CDR3 has 12 residues. Germline loops: CDR1 SQVTM, CDR2 ANQGSEA. Between the trimmed V and J ends, which lost 4 bases and 6 bases, there was a span of 9 bases. In nucleotides, the CDR3 is TGCAGCGTTGGTTCAGGGGCCGGGGAGCTGTTTTTT. Translated: CSVGSGAGELFF.

Here the CDR3 DNA reads TGTGCCAGCTCACCACCGTTAGCAGGGGCCTCTGGAAACACCATATATTTT. Encoded protein: CASSPPLAGASGNTIYF. The genes are TRBV18 and TRBJ1-3; D perhaps matches TRBD1 (6 bases). The CDR3 covers 17 residues. V gave up 0 bases and J gave up 0 bases, with 12 bases separating them. The V gene's germline CDR1 is KGHSH and CDR2 LQKENI. The complete variable domain, with remaining parts taken from reference TRBV18 and TRBJ1-3, reads NAGVMQNPRHLVRRRGQEARLRCSPMKGHSHVYWYRQLPEEGLKFMVYLQKENIIDESGMPKERFSAEFPKEGPSILRIQQVVRGDSAAYFCASSPPLAGASGNTIYFGEGSWLTVV.

The rearrangement links TRBV5-1 to TRBJ1-4; D possibly corresponds to TRBD1 (5 bases). Per germline, CDR1 SGHRS and CDR2 YFSETQ. This CDR3 spans 14 amino acids. V was trimmed by 2 bases and J by 8 bases, leaving 13 bases between them. CDR3 sequence (DNA): TGCGCCAGCAGCTTAGACAGTGGCCGCGAAAAACTGTTTTTT. It codes for CASSLDSGREKLFF.

The V gene is TRBV19, the J gene TRBJ2-1; TRBD2 might be the D (6 bases). This CDR3 is 16 amino acids long. Germline-derived CDR1 and CDR2 are LNHDA and SQIVND (reference sequence). Between the trimmed V and J ends, which lost 6 bases and 0 bases, there was a span of 15 bases. In DNA, the CDR3 is TGTGCCAGTAGCCCCAGACGGGGGAGCTCCTACAATGAGCAGTTCTTC. Protein product: CASSPRRGSSYNEQFF.

A single count supports this clone. The chain has TRBV19 and TRBJ1-2, with D possibly being TRBD1 (6 bases). Between the trimmed V and J ends, which lost 2 bases and 8 bases, there was a span of 21 bases. In germline, CDR1 is LNHDA, CDR2 SQIVND (reference sequence). The CDR3 extends over 16 amino acids. DNA of the CDR3: TGTGCCAGTAGTATAATACCTCGACAGGCCGCTGGGGGCTACACCTTC. It specifies CASSIIPRQAAGGYTF.

This rearrangement joins TRBV9 to TRBJ2-5; 13 bases agree with TRBD2. The germline V gene encodes CDR1 SGDLS and CDR2 YYNGEE. CDR3 length: 16 residues. J lost 4 bases, V lost 3 bases, and 6 bases had no gene match. CDR3 DNA sequence: TGTGCCAGCAGCGGTACGACTAGCGGGGGGCCAGAGACCCAGTACTTC. This encodes CASSGTTSGGPETQYF. Full variable domain (remainder filled in from reference TRBV9 and TRBJ2-5): DSGVTQTPKHLITATGQRVTLRCSPRSGDLSVYWYQQSLDQGLQFLIQYYNGEERAKGNILERFSAQQFPDLHSELNLSSLELGDSALYFCASSGTTSGGPETQYFGPGTRLLVL.

V is TRBV3-1 (or the pseudogene TRBV3-2) and J is TRBJ2-1, with a tentative D call TRBD2 (6 bases). V lost 3 bases and J lost 4, with 13 bases in between. This CDR3 is built from 15 residues. In germline, CDR1 is LGHDT, CDR2 YNNKEL (reference sequence). DNA for the CDR3: TGTGCCAGCAGCCACCGGGGGAGTGGGTACAATGAGCAGTTCTTC. Translated: CASSHRGSGYNEQFF.

This clone was seen a single time. The V call is TRBV14, the J call TRBJ2-5, with a possible D match to TRBD1 (6 bases). Germline values: CDR1 SGHDN, CDR2 FVKESK. V lost 1 base to trimming and J lost 1 base, with 10 bases between them. The CDR3 consists of 15 residues. The DNA for the CDR3 is TGTGCCAGCAGCCAAGTAACAGGGCCCCAAGAGACCCAGTACTTC. This codes for CASSQVTGPQETQYF.

The V gene is TRBV12-3 or TRBV12-4, the J gene TRBJ1-2; tentatively, D is TRBD1 (6 bases). CDR3 length: 13 residues. Trimming cost V 6 bases and J 7 bases, with 15 bases left between them. This CDR3 is CASRPGGRGGYTF. The DNA of the CDR3 is TGTGCCAGCAGGCCGGGGGGCCGCGGTGGCTACACCTTC.

The J gene is TRBJ1-2, the V gene TRBV30; D ambiguous. The CDR3 length is 12 residues. The germline V gene encodes CDR1 GTSNPN and CDR2 SVGIG (reference sequence). The V end was cut by 3 bases, the J end by 5 bases, with 10 bases between. CDR3 sequence (DNA): TGTGCCTGGAGCATAGGCGGATATGGCTACACCTTC. It translates to CAWSIGGYGYTF.

The V and J genes are TRBV5-4 and TRBJ2-3; the D is unclear. The CDR3 is 13 amino acids. V dropped 1 base and J dropped 1 base, with 4 bases sitting between them. Germline CDR1 SGHNT, CDR2 YYREEE (reference sequence). CDR3 nucleotide sequence: TGTGCCAGCAGCTTGACAGGCACAGATACGCAGTATTTT. The encoded protein is CASSLTGTDTQYF.

This clone was seen only a few times. V is TRBV5-4 and J is TRBJ1-6; 7 bases line up with TRBD1. The V gene end was trimmed by 1 base and the J gene end by 7 bases; junction bases not matched to a gene: 5. This CDR3 region has 15 residues. From germline, CDR1 is SGHNT and CDR2 YYREEE (reference sequence). CDR3 residues: CASSLNGQVNSPLHF. For the CDR3, the DNA is TGTGCCAGCAGCTTGAACGGACAGGTCAATTCACCCCTCCACTTT.

J is TRBJ1-1 and V is TRBV28; D ambiguous. The CDR3 is 14 amino acids. The V gene's germline CDR1 is MDHEN and CDR2 SYDVKM. With 10 bases removed from V and 5 bases from J, the gap between germline ends came to 20 bases. CDR3 loop: CATLGEGGNTEAFF. CDR3 sequence (DNA): TGTGCCACCCTCGGGGAGGGAGGGAATACTGAAGCTTTCTTT.

The gene calls are TRBV19 and TRBJ2-5; weak D call: TRBD2 (6 bases). V lost 7 bases, J lost 5 bases, and 14 bases lay in between. The CDR3 has 13 amino acids. Germline loops: CDR1 LNHDA, CDR2 SQIVND (reference sequence). CDR3 region: CASTAGSVETQYF. DNA of the CDR3: TGTGCCAGTACTGCGGGGAGCGTTGAGACCCAGTACTTC.

The CDR3 DNA follows: TGTGCCAGCAGCTTACCACGGACAGGGGGCTCTGGAAACACCATATATTTT. Protein sequence: CASSLPRTGGSGNTIYF. This sequence joins TRBV7-9 and TRBJ1-3, with 10 positions matching TRBD1. CDR1 SEHNR and CDR2 FQNEAQ come from the germline V gene (reference sequence). This CDR3 spans 17 amino acids. J lost 0 bases, V lost 2 bases, and 4 bases had no gene match.

The chain combines TRBV7-9 with TRBJ1-2, with 9 bases identical to TRBD1. J gave up 4 bases and V 3 bases, and 3 bases lay outside the gene matches. In germline, CDR1 is SEHNR, CDR2 FQNEAQ (reference sequence). This CDR3 has 14 amino acids. The CDR3 protein is CASSFGTGPYGYTF. As DNA, the CDR3 is TGTGCCAGCAGCTTCGGGACAGGGCCCTATGGCTACACCTTC.

The chain couples TRBV13 to TRBJ2-7; 7 nucleotides align to TRBD2. CDR1 and CDR2 from the germline V gene are PRHDT and FYEKMQ (reference sequence). J gave up 1 base and V 0 bases, and 3 bases lay outside the gene matches. CDR3 length: 15 amino acids. CDR3: CASSLGLGGSYEQYF. CDR3 bases: TGTGCCAGCAGCTTAGGCTTGGGAGGGTCCTACGAGCAGTACTTC.

J is TRBJ2-5 and V is TRBV6-2 or TRBV6-3; 12 positions agree with TRBD2. CDR3 length: 15 residues. With 5 bases clipped from V and 4 bases from J, the junction kept 5 bases outside the gene matches. Germline values: CDR1 MNHEY, CDR2 SVGEGT. The CDR3, as DNA: TGTGCCAGCAGTCCCCCGGGACTAGCGGGAGAGACCCAGTACTTC. Protein: CASSPPGLAGETQYF.

This chain uses TRBV7-2 with TRBJ2-7; D gene ambiguous. The CDR3 consists of 13 residues. The V gene lost 4 bases and the J gene lost 3 bases, with 10 bases spanning the gap. CDR1 SGHTA and CDR2 FQGNSA come from the germline V gene. This CDR3 is CASSSVQFYEQYF. CDR3 DNA sequence: TGTGCCAGCAGCTCGGTCCAATTCTACGAGCAGTACTTC.

J is TRBJ2-2 and V is TRBV6-5; D gene uncertain. There are 14 residues in the CDR3. V was pared by 7 bases and J by 0 bases, with 9 bases between. Per the germline V gene, CDR1 is MNHEY and CDR2 is SVGAGI. Here the CDR3 reads CASISLANTGELFF. Written as DNA, the CDR3 is TGTGCCAGCATATCCCTCGCGAACACCGGGGAGCTGTTTTTT.

This clone was picked up one time. The chain joins TRBV6-5 to TRBJ2-4; D is perhaps TRBD1 (6 bases). The CDR3 contains 13 residues. Germline CDR1 reads MNHEY; CDR2 reads SVGAGI. The V end was cut by 6 bases, the J end by 9 bases, with 15 bases between. Here the CDR3 reads CASRGTPVPIQYF. CDR3 nucleotides: TGTGCCAGCAGGGGGACACCAGTACCCATTCAGTACTTC.

This clone has a single count. The V gene is TRBV7-9, the J gene TRBJ2-7, with D unresolved. The CDR3 is made up of 11 amino acids. The ends were cut back, 5 bases at V and 6 bases at J, with 8 bases in the middle. Germline V gives CDR1 SEHNR, CDR2 FQNEAQ (reference sequence). The CDR3 DNA reads TGTGCCAGCAGCCCTACTCCCGAGCAGTACTTC. Translated: CASSPTPEQYF. The full variable domain, completed using reference TRBV7-9 and TRBJ2-7, is DTGVSQNPRHKITKRGQNVTFRCDPISEHNRLYWYRQTLGQGPEFLTYFQNEAQLEKSRLLSDRFSAERPKGSFSTLEIQRTEQGDSAMYLCASSPTPEQYFGPGTRLTVT.

V usage is TRBV25-1 and J usage is TRBJ1-6; possibly TRBD1 for D (5 bases). The germline V gene has CDR1 MGHDK and CDR2 SYGVNS. CDR3 length equals 16 residues. The germline V and J ends were trimmed by 3 bases and 2 bases, with 11 bases remaining between them. CDR3 sequence: CASSDPDRAYNSPLHF. The CDR3 DNA reads as TGTGCCAGCAGTGACCCCGACAGAGCCTATAATTCACCCCTCCACTTT.

The CDR3 DNA sequence: TGTGCCAGCAGCCCTTGGACTAGCGGGAGTCGAACCGGGGAGCTGTTTTTT. Encoded protein: CASSPWTSGSRTGELFF. The chain joins TRBV5-4 to TRBJ2-2; 13 nucleotides align to TRBD2. The trim removed 4 bases at V and 5 bases at J, leaving 8 bases unmatched. From germline, CDR1 is SGHNT and CDR2 YYREEE (reference sequence). The CDR3 totals 17 residues.

V and J are TRBV7-8 and TRBJ2-1, with 13 bases lining up with TRBD2. CDR3 length: 20 amino acids. Germline V gene lookup returns CDR1 SGHVS and CDR2 FQNEAQ. V shed 3 bases and J 0 bases; nucleotides not matched to a gene: 11. Written as DNA, the CDR3 is TGTGCCAGCAGCTTGCGTTCCGGGACTAGCGGGACCAGCTCCTACAATGAGCAGTTCTTC. Protein sequence: CASSLRSGTSGTSSYNEQFF.